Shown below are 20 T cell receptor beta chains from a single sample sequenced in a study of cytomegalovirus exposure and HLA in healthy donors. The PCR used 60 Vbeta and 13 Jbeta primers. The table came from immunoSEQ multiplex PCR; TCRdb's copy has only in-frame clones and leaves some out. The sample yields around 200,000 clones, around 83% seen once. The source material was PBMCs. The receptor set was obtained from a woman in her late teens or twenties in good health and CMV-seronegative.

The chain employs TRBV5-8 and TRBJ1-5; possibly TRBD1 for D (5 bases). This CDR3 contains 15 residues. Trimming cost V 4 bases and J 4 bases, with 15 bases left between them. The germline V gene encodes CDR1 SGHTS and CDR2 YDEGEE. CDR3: CASSSRQIGNQPQHF. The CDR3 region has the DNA TGTGCCAGCAGCAGTCGACAGATAGGAAATCAGCCCCAGCATTTT.

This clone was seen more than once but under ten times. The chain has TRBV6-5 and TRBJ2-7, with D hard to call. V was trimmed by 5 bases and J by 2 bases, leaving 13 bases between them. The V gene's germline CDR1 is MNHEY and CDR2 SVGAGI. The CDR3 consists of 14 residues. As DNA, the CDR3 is TGTGCCAGCAGTGAATCTAGTAGACCCTACGAGCAGTACTTC. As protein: CASSESSRPYEQYF.

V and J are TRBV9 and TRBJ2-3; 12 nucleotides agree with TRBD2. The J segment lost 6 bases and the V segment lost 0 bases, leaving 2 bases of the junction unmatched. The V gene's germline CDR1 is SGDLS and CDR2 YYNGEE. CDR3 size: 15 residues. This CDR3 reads CASSVASGGADTQYF. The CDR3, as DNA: TGTGCCAGCAGCGTAGCTAGCGGGGGGGCCGATACGCAGTATTTT.

CDR3 sequence (DNA): TGCGCCAGCAGCTTGGCCCCGCTAGCGGGGAAAACAGATACGCAGTATTTT. Translation: CASSLAPLAGKTDTQYF. This chain uses TRBV5-1 with TRBJ2-3, with 9 bases that match TRBD2. V was clipped by 0 bases and J by 3 bases; unmatched bases: 8. Germline-derived CDR1 and CDR2 are SGHRS and YFSETQ. CDR3 length: 17 residues.

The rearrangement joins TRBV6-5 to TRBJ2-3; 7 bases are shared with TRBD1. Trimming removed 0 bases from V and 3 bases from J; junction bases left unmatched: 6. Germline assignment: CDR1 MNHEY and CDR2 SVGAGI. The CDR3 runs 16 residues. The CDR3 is CASSYSVGRGTDTQYF. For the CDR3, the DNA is TGTGCCAGCAGTTACTCGGTCGGCAGGGGGACAGATACGCAGTATTTT.

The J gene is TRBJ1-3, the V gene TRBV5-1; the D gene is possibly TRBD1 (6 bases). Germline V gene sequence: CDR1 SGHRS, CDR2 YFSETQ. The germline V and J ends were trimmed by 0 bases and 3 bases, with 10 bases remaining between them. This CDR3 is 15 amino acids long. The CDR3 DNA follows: TGCGCCAGCAGCTTGGCCCGGGACATTGGAAACACCATATATTTT. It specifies CASSLARDIGNTIYF.

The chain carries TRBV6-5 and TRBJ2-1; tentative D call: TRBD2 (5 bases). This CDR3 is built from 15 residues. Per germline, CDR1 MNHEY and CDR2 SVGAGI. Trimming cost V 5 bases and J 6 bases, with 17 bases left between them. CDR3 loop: CASSPITSIGNEQFF. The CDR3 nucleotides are TGTGCCAGCAGTCCTATAACTAGTATCGGCAATGAGCAGTTCTTC.

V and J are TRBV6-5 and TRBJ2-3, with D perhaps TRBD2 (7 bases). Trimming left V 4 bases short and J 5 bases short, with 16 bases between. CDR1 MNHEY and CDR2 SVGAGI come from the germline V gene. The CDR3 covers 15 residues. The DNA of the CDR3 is TGTGCCAGCAGTTGGGGGGCGGGAGAAGGAGATACGCAGTATTTT. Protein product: CASSWGAGEGDTQYF.

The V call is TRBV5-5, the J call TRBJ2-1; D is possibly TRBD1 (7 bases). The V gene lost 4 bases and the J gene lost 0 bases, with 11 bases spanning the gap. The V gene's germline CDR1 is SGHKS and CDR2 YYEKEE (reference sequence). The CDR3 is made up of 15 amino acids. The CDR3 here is CASSRGDSSYNEQFF. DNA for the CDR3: TGTGCCAGCAGCAGGGGGGACAGCTCCTACAATGAGCAGTTCTTC.

CDR3 sequence (DNA): TGTGCCAGCAGCTTGACAGGGTGGCAGCCCCAGCATTTT. The encoded protein is CASSLTGWQPQHF. The chain has TRBV7-9 and TRBJ1-5; 7 bases line up with TRBD1. The trim removed 3 bases at V and 7 bases at J, leaving 3 bases unmatched. CDR1 SEHNR and CDR2 FQNEAQ come from the germline V gene (reference sequence). The CDR3 has 13 residues.

DNA of the CDR3: TGTGCCAGTAGCAACCGGGACAGGGTGATCTACGAGCAGTACTTC. Residues: CASSNRDRVIYEQYF. The chain is built from TRBV19 and TRBJ2-7, with TRBD1 matching 9 bases. V dropped 6 bases and J dropped 3; count of bases not matched to a gene: 9. CDR1 is LNHDA and CDR2 is SQIVND in the germline V gene (reference sequence). The CDR3 contains 15 residues.

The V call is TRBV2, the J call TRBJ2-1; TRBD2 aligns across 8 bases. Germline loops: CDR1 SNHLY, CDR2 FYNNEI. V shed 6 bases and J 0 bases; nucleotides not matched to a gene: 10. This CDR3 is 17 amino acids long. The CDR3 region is CASSVTSGLSSYNEQFF. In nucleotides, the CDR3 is TGTGCCAGCAGCGTTACTAGCGGTCTTAGCTCCTACAATGAGCAGTTCTTC.

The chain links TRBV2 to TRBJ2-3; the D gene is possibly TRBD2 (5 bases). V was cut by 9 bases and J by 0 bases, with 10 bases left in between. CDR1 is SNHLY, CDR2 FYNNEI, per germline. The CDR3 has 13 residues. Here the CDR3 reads CASEGSSTDTQYF. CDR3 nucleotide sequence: TGTGCCAGTGAGGGTAGCAGCACAGATACGCAGTATTTT.

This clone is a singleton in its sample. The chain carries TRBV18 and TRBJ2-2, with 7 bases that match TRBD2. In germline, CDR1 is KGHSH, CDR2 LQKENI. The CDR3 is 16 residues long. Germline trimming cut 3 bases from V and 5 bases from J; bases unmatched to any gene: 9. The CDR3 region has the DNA TGTGCCAGCTCACCGTTGGCGGGAGATAAGACCGGGGAGCTGTTTTTT. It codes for CASSPLAGDKTGELFF. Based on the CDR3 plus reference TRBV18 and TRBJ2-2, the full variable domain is NAGVMQNPRHLVRRRGQEARLRCSPMKGHSHVYWYRQLPEEGLKFMVYLQKENIIDESGMPKERFSAEFPKEGPSILRIQQVVRGDSAAYFCASSPLAGDKTGELFFGEGSRLTVL.

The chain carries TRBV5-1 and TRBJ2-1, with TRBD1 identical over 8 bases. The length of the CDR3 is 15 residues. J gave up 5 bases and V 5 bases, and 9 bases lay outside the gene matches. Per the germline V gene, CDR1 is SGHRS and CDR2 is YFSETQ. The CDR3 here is CASSAPGTGHNEQFF. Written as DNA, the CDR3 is TGCGCCAGCAGTGCTCCCGGGACAGGACACAATGAGCAGTTCTTC.

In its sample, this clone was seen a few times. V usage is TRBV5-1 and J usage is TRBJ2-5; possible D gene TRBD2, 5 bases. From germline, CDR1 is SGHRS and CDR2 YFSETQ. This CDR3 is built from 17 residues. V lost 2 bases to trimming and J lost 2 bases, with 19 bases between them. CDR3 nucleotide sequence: TGCGCCAGCAGCTTCGTATCCTTTACCGGGGATCAAGAGACCCAGTACTTC. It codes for CASSFVSFTGDQETQYF.

CDR3 nucleotides: TGTGCCAGCAGTGAAGGACAGGGCGTCAAAAACATTCAGTACTTC. It specifies CASSEGQGVKNIQYF. The V gene is TRBV6-1, the J gene TRBJ2-4, with 7 bases aligning to TRBD1. CDR1 and CDR2 from the germline V gene are MNHNS and SASEGT. CDR3 length: 15 amino acids. Trimming at V came to 1 base and at J to 3 bases, leaving 3 bases not matched to a gene.

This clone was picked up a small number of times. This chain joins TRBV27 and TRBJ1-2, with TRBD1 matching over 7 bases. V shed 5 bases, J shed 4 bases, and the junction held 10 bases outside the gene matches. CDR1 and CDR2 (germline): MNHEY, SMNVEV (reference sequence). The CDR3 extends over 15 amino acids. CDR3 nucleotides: TGTGCCAGCAGTGGATACAGGGGCGGATTCTATGGCTACACCTTC. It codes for CASSGYRGGFYGYTF.

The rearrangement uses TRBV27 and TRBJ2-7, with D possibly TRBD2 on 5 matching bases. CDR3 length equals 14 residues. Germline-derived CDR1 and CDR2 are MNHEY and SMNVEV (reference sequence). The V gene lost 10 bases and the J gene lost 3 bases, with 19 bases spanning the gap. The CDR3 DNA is TGTGCCACCCAAAGGCGGGTACCGGACTACGAGCAGTACTTC. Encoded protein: CATQRRVPDYEQYF.

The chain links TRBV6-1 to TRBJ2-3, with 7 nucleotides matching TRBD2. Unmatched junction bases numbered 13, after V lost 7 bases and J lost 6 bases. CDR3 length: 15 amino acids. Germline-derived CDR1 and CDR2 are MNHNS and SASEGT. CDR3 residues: CASKKRAGETDTQYF. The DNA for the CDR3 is TGTGCCAGCAAAAAGAGGGCGGGGGAGACCGATACGCAGTATTTT.